A selection of T cell receptor beta chains follows, all from one sample in a study of cytomegalovirus exposure and HLA in healthy donors. TCRdb's table, derived via immunoSEQ multiplex PCR, lists solely in-frame clones and lacks some. This sample yields around 100,000 clones, of which more than 65% are seen a single time; 10% belongs to the top ten. The sequencing sample was made of PBMCs. All receptors come from a young woman in good health and CMV-seropositive. CDR3s include the opening cysteine and the closing phenylalanine or tryptophan. The D gene is left open where the match is weak. Not every row has a clone size; where given, it reads once, few, many or a size class.

15 | TRBD1 | NA | TRBJ2-7 | TRBV6-5 | TGTGCCAGCAGTTACCAGGGACAGGGTGGGTACCAGCAGTACTTC | CASSYQGQGGYQQYF
16 | TRBD2 | NA | TRBJ2-3 | TRBV18 | TGTGCCAGCTCACCTACTAGCGGGGGTAGCACAGATACGCAGTATTTT | CASSPTSGGSTDTQYF
15 | NA | NA | TRBJ2-5 | TRBV5-1 | TGCGCCAGCAGCTCCGACAGGAGTTCGCAAGAGACCCAGTACTTC | CASSSDRSSQETQYF
16 | NA | few | TRBJ1-1 | TRBV4-1 | TGCGCCAGCAGCCAAGCGTTACAGCTTATGAACACTGAAGCTTTCTTT | CASSQALQLMNTEAFF
16 | NA | NA | TRBJ2-7 | TRBV5-1 | TGCGCCAGCAGCTGGGGAGACACAGGGTATTCCTACGAGCAGTACTTC | CASSWGDTGYSYEQYF
14 | TRBD1 | NA | TRBJ2-7 | TRBV28 | TGTGCCAGCAGTTACAGGGGTTTTCTCTACGAGCAGTACTTC | CASSYRGFLYEQYF
16 | TRBD2 | NA | TRBJ2-5 | TRBV4-2 | TGTGCCAGCAGCCAAGGGACTAGCGGGGGAGGAGAGACCCAGTACTTC | CASSQGTSGGGETQYF
15 | TRBD1 | few | TRBJ1-5 | TRBV6-1 | TGTGCCAGCACCGTAGACAGGGAACCCAATCAGCCCCAGCATTTT | CASTVDREPNQPQHF
16 | TRBD2 | NA | TRBJ2-7 | TRBV14 | TGTGCCAGCAGCCCCAAGACTAGCGGGAGATCCTACGAGCAGTACTTC | CASSPKTSGRSYEQYF
15 | NA | NA | TRBJ2-7 | TRBV7-8 | TGTGCCAGCAGCCCCTCGGAGGGAAGGCTTAACGAGCAGTACTTC | CASSPSEGRLNEQYF
15 | NA | NA | TRBJ1-1 | TRBV7-3 | TGTGCCAGCAGTCAGTCCGGGCAGGGGTACACTGAAGCTTTCTTT | CASSQSGQGYTEAFF
14 | NA | few | TRBJ1-2 | TRBV9 | TGTGCCAGCAGCGTAGATCACAGGAACTATGGCTACACCTTC | CASSVDHRNYGYTF
14 | NA | NA | TRBJ2-1 | TRBV2 | TGTGCCAGCAGTGCACAGGGACCCGGCAATGAGCAGTTCTTC | CASSAQGPGNEQFF
14 | TRBD1 | NA | TRBJ1-4 | TRBV5-1 | TGCGCCAGCAGCATTGACAGGGTTAATGAAAAACTGTTTTTT | CASSIDRVNEKLFF
16 | NA | NA | TRBJ1-1 | TRBV4-3 | TGCGCCAGCAGCCAAGAGTTGGCAGCGATGAACACTGAGGCTTTCTTT | CASSQELAAMNTEAFF
14 | TRBD2 | NA | TRBJ2-7 | TRBV6-5 | TGTGCCAGCAGTTACCCCGGGGGGACCTACGAGCAGTACTTC | CASSYPGGTYEQYF
12 | NA | NA | TRBJ2-7 | TRBV7-9 | TGTGCCAGCAGCTTAGTATTATACGAGCAGTACTTC | CASSLVLYEQYF
15 | TRBD1 | NA | TRBJ2-7 | TRBV5-1 | TGCGCCAGCAGCCACGGACAGGGGGGACTCTACGAGCAGTACTTC | CASSHGQGGLYEQYF
12 | TRBD1 | NA | TRBJ2-7 | TRBV19 | TGTGCCAGTAGTGCGACAGGGAAAGAGCAGTACTTC | CASSATGKEQYF
15 | NA | NA | TRBJ2-1 | TRBV5-1 | TGCGCCAGCAACCTAGGAGGGTTTGAGGGCAATGAGCAGTTCTTC | CASNLGGFEGNEQFF
13 | TRBD1 | NA | TRBJ1-6 | TRBV25-1 | TGTGCCAGCACCGGGACAGGGGGCTCACCCCTCCACTTT | CASTGTGGSPLHF
16 | NA | NA | TRBJ2-3 | TRBV5-1 | TGCGCCAGCAGCTTGGACAGAAGACAGGTTCCAGATACGCAGTATTTT | CASSLDRRQVPDTQYF
15 | NA | NA | TRBJ1-6 | TRBV6-5 | TGTGCCAGCAGTTACGACCACAGGGCTAATTCACCCCTCCACTTT | CASSYDHRANSPLHF
17 | NA | NA | TRBJ2-1 | TRBV5-1 | TGCGCCAGCAGCTTGGCCCGGTACGGGGGGCGCCACAATGAGCAGTTCTTC | CASSLARYGGRHNEQFF
15 | TRBD1 | NA | TRBJ2-1 | TRBV7-3 | TGTGCCAGCAGCCCACAGGGGGCTGCCTACAATGAGCAGTTCTTC | CASSPQGAAYNEQFF
15 | NA | NA | TRBJ1-5 | TRBV4-1 | TGCGCCAGCAGCCAAGGGCTTGGTAGCAATCAGCCCCAGCATTTT | CASSQGLGSNQPQHF
13 | NA | few | TRBJ2-7 | TRBV29-1 | TGCAGCGCCCGGACAGGGAGGGCCTACGAGCAGTACTTC | CSARTGRAYEQYF
11 | TRBD1 | NA | TRBJ1-2 | TRBV15 | TGTGCCACCAGCCAGGGGGGAGGCTACACCTTC | CATSQGGGYTF
13 | TRBD1 | NA | TRBJ1-1 | TRBV27 | TGTGCCAGCAGTTTCGACAGGGACACTGAAGCTTTCTTT | CASSFDRDTEAFF